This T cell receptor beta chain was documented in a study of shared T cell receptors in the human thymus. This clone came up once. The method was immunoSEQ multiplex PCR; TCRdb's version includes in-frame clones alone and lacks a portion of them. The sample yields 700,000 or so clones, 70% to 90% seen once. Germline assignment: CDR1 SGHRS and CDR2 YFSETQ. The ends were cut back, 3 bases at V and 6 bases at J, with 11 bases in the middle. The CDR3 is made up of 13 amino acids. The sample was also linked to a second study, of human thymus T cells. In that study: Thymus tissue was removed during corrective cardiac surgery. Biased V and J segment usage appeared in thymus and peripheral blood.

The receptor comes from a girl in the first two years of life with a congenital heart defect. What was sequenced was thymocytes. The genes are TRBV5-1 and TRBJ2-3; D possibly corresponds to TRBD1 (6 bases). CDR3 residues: CASSYGRGDTQYF. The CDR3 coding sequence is TGCGCCAGCAGCTACGGTAGGGGGGATACGCAGTATTTT.